This TCR beta chain originates from a study of graft-versus-host responses after intestinal transplantation. Study summary: Recipients uniformly received anti-thymocyte globulin induction, followed by tacrolimus and steroids for three to four years. Study-level findings and limits: Allograft graft-versus-host to host-versus-graft clonal ratios ran high in patients with graft-donor T cell macrochimerism. Among circulating GvH clones, peak levels were associated with early post-transplant declines in HvG clones. Recipient marrow harbored GvH clones, some of which surfaced first in ileum or blood.

A word on this clone: What it recognizes is unknown.

TCRdb keeps only in-frame clones here, not all; method: immunoSEQ multiplex PCR. In the table there are 96,000 or so clones, approximately 90% of which are singletons. The CDR3 length is 16 residues. CDR1 is MNHEY and CDR2 is SMNVEV in the germline V gene (reference sequence). The trim removed 6 bases at V and 7 bases at J, leaving 11 bases unmatched. The sample here was unstimulated CD4+ T cells sorted from spleen or lymph node cells, taken before intestinal transplant. This TCR derives from a human donor who received an intestinal transplant. The chain has TRBV27 and TRBJ1-6; TRBD1 matches 8 bases. CDR3 bases: TGTGCCAGCAGCTCCTTTGGCAGGGGGCTAAATTCACCCCTCCACTTT. Translating gives CASSSFGRGLNSPLHF.